This entry lists 30 T cell receptor beta chains sequenced from one sample in a study of blood T cell repertoires in COVID-19. TCRdb's table, derived via immunoSEQ multiplex PCR, lists solely in-frame clones and lacks some. The sample shows roughly 250,000 clones, approximately 90% of them seen only once. Sequences were obtained from peripheral blood. The receptors originated from a woman in her thirties or forties who had recovered from COVID-19.

The CDR3 nucleotides read TGTGCCACCAGTGATTTCAGGGGCTGGGGCTATGGCTACACCTTC. This translates into CATSDFRGWGYGYTF. This rearrangement joins TRBV24-1 to TRBJ1-2, with D possibly matching TRBD1 (6 bases). The germline gives CDR1 KGHDR, CDR2 SFDVKD. The CDR3 covers 15 residues. V was cut by 1 base and J by 4 bases, with 12 bases left in between.

This clone was seen more than once but under ten times. This chain connects TRBV4-3 to TRBJ2-5, with TRBD2 as a possible D gene (6 bases). Trimming took off 1 base at V and 5 bases at J, with 17 bases between the two ends. The CDR3 consists of 16 residues. The V gene's germline CDR1 is LGHNA and CDR2 YSLEER. CDR3 DNA sequence: TGCGCCAGCAGCCAAGTTCTGGACTACCCAAGGGAGACCCAGTACTTC. This translates into CASSQVLDYPRETQYF.

The J gene is TRBJ2-1, the V gene TRBV28; 7 bases line up with TRBD1. The CDR3 is made up of 17 amino acids. Per the germline V gene, CDR1 is MDHEN and CDR2 is SYDVKM. V was clipped by 3 bases and J by 2 bases; unmatched bases: 10. CDR3 DNA: TGTGCCAGCAGTTTCCCCACTGACAGGGCTACCTACAATGAGCAGTTCTTC. Translated, it gives CASSFPTDRATYNEQFF. The variable domain in full, with the rest retrieved from reference TRBV28 and TRBJ2-1, is DVKVTQSSRYLVKRTGEKVFLECVQDMDHENMFWYRQDPGLGLRLIYFSYDVKMKEKGDIPEGYSVSREKKERFSLILESASTNQTSMYLCASSFPTDRATYNEQFFGPGTRLTVL.

The rearrangement joins TRBV2 to TRBJ2-3, with TRBD1 matching 10 bases. The CDR3 extends over 14 amino acids. Per the germline V gene, CDR1 is SNHLY and CDR2 is FYNNEI. V shed 10 bases and J 4 bases; nucleotides not matched to a gene: 8. CDR3 sequence reads: CATSGTGDPDTQYF. Here the CDR3 DNA reads TGTGCCACCTCCGGGACAGGGGATCCAGATACGCAGTATTTT.

CDR3 in amino acids: CASSLVSASDLTYEQYF. In DNA, the CDR3 is TGTGCCAGCAGCTTAGTATCGGCCAGCGACTTAACCTACGAGCAGTACTTC. V and J are TRBV7-2 and TRBJ2-7; D not resolved. Trimming took off 1 base at V and 2 bases at J, with 18 bases between the two ends. Germline CDR1 is SGHTA and CDR2 is FQGNSA. The CDR3 loop spans 17 amino acids.

The rearrangement joins TRBV5-1 to TRBJ2-3, with TRBD2 identical over 7 bases. CDR1 and CDR2 (germline): SGHRS, YFSETQ. This CDR3 has 15 amino acids. V gave up 0 bases and J gave up 3 bases; unmatched junction bases: 4. The CDR3 sequence: CASSLDWGGTDTQYF. CDR3 in DNA: TGCGCCAGCAGCTTGGATTGGGGGGGGACAGATACGCAGTATTTT. Full variable domain (missing parts from reference TRBV5-1 and TRBJ2-3): KAGVTQTPRYLIKTRGQQVTLSCSPISGHRSVSWYQQTPGQGLQFLFEYFSETQRNKGNFPGRFSGRQFSNSRSEMNVSTLELGDSALYLCASSLDWGGTDTQYFGPGTRLTVL.

This clone was recorded once. The CDR3 is CASRGQGALNSPLHF. The DNA for the CDR3 is TGTGCCAGCAGAGGACAGGGGGCTTTAAATTCACCCCTCCACTTT. The gene calls are TRBV6-9 and TRBJ1-6, with TRBD1 matching 11 bases. This CDR3 comprises 15 residues. Germline CDR1 is MNHGY and CDR2 is SVAAGI. V was pared by 6 bases and J by 7 bases, with 5 bases of the junction left unmatched.

This chain connects TRBV18 to TRBJ1-2, with D unresolved. V dropped 4 bases and J dropped 0 bases, with 9 bases sitting between them. The V gene's germline CDR1 is KGHSH and CDR2 LQKENI. The CDR3 extends over 14 amino acids. CDR3 protein: CASSQSSSNYGYTF. The CDR3 coding sequence is TGTGCCAGCTCACAATCGTCGTCTAACTATGGCTACACCTTC.

This rearrangement joins TRBV4-3 to TRBJ2-7; the match to TRBD2 covers 7 bases. The ends lost 0 bases at V and 0 bases at J; junction bases unmatched: 8. This CDR3 spans 17 amino acids. CDR1 is LGHNA, CDR2 YSLEER, per germline. The CDR3 loop is CASSQDPVGGGSYEQYF. CDR3 DNA sequence: TGCGCCAGCAGCCAAGATCCCGTGGGCGGGGGCTCCTACGAGCAGTACTTC.

The chain is built from TRBV12-3 or TRBV12-4 and TRBJ1-1; no clear D. The CDR3 is made up of 13 amino acids. V was trimmed by 5 bases and J by 6 bases, leaving 13 bases between them. Here the CDR3 reads CASSPTLGAEAFF. In DNA form, the CDR3 reads TGTGCCAGCAGTCCGACCCTAGGCGCTGAAGCTTTCTTT.

The chain recombines TRBV28 with TRBJ2-3; 11 nucleotides agree with TRBD2. Germline CDR1 MDHEN, CDR2 SYDVKM. The CDR3 has 17 amino acids. Germline trimming cut 6 bases from V and 2 bases from J; bases unmatched to any gene: 10. The CDR3 DNA sequence: TGTGCCAGCAGAAAAGTAGGACTAGCGGGTATCACAGATACGCAGTATTTT. This sequence encodes CASRKVGLAGITDTQYF.

This sequence joins TRBV27 and TRBJ2-3; possibly TRBD2 for D (5 bases). Trimming shortened V by 8 bases and J by 1 base, and 10 bases separated the two germline ends. Per germline, CDR1 MNHEY and CDR2 SMNVEV (reference sequence). The CDR3 covers 13 residues. The CDR3, as DNA: TGTGCCAGCCGACTACTGGGCACAGATACGCAGTATTTT. Encoded protein: CASRLLGTDTQYF.

V and J are TRBV7-9 and TRBJ2-5; possibly TRBD1 for D (5 bases). The V gene lost 5 bases and the J gene lost 1 base, with 17 bases spanning the gap. Germline V gene sequence: CDR1 SEHNR, CDR2 FQNEAQ (reference sequence). The length of the CDR3 is 16 residues. CDR3 in DNA: TGTGCCAGCAGCCCCGATTCGTTCCAGGGCCAAGAGACCCAGTACTTC. It encodes CASSPDSFQGQETQYF.

This chain connects TRBV3-1 (or the pseudogene TRBV3-2) to TRBJ1-3; perhaps TRBD1 as D (5 bases). CDR3 size: 16 residues. CDR1 is LGHDT and CDR2 is YNNKEL in the germline V gene (reference sequence). V lost 8 bases, J lost 0 bases, and 17 bases lay in between. The DNA for the CDR3 is TGTGCCAGCGGAAAATGGGACTCAGTCTCTGGAAACACCATATATTTT. It encodes CASGKWDSVSGNTIYF.

The V gene is TRBV6-2 or TRBV6-3, the J gene TRBJ2-5, with 8 bases fitting TRBD2. CDR3 length: 15 residues. J gave up 5 bases and V 0 bases, and 5 bases lay outside the gene matches. Germline CDR1 MNHEY, CDR2 SVGEGT. In DNA form, the CDR3 reads TGTGCCAGCAGTTACTCGCGGACTAGCAGGGAGACCCAGTACTTC. Protein: CASSYSRTSRETQYF.

The chain employs TRBV7-2 and TRBJ2-7; 7 positions match TRBD2. Germline trimming cut 5 bases from V and 2 bases from J; bases unmatched to any gene: 3. The germline CDR1 and CDR2 sequences are SGHTA and FQGNSA. The CDR3 is made up of 13 amino acids. The CDR3 spells CASSAAGAYEQYF. The CDR3 nucleotides read TGTGCCAGCAGCGCGGCGGGGGCCTACGAGCAGTACTTC.

The chain combines TRBV21-1 with TRBJ2-7; the D call TRBD2 from the table was never checked on the DNA. TRBV21-1 is reported as a pseudogene. This CDR3 contains 15 residues. The CDR3: CASSKGETDSYEQYF. As DNA, the CDR3 is TGTGCCAGCAGCAAAGGGGAGACCGACTCCTACGAGCAGTACTTC.

The rearrangement links TRBV4-3 to TRBJ2-7, with 7 bases aligning to TRBD1. The CDR3 extends over 13 amino acids. The germline V gene encodes CDR1 LGHNA and CDR2 YSLEER. V gave up 2 bases and J gave up 3 bases; unmatched junction bases: 1. In DNA, the CDR3 is TGCGCCAGCAGCCAAACAGGGGTCTACGAGCAGTACTTC. Amino acids: CASSQTGVYEQYF.

The chain combines TRBV7-2 with TRBJ1-2; the D gene is possibly TRBD1 (6 bases). V dropped 1 base and J dropped 2 bases, with 17 bases sitting between them. The CDR3 is 17 residues long. Germline CDR1 is SGHTA and CDR2 is FQGNSA. Written as DNA, the CDR3 is TGTGCCAGCAGCTTAGATTCGACGTGGGGGGGCAACTATGGCTACACCTTC. Translating it yields CASSLDSTWGGNYGYTF.

The V and J genes are TRBV4-1 and TRBJ2-3; TRBD2 aligns across 11 bases. V shed 0 bases and J 5 bases; nucleotides not matched to a gene: 10. Germline values: CDR1 MGHRA, CDR2 YSYEKL. The CDR3 loop spans 18 amino acids. The chain's CDR3 is CASSQDRGTSGSEDTQYF. The CDR3 bases are TGCGCCAGCAGCCAAGATCGAGGGACTAGCGGCTCAGAAGATACGCAGTATTTT.

CDR3 sequence: CASSLLIQGGTEAFF. The CDR3 DNA follows: TGCGCCAGCAGCTTACTAATACAGGGGGGCACTGAAGCTTTCTTT. The chain employs TRBV5-1 and TRBJ1-1; 8 nucleotides align to TRBD1. CDR3 length: 15 amino acids. CDR1 and CDR2 (germline): SGHRS, YFSETQ. The junction had 7 bases not matched to a gene; V was cut back by 2 bases and J by 4 bases.

The rearrangement links TRBV24-1 to TRBJ2-1; 13 bases are a match to TRBD2. V lost 3 bases to trimming and J lost 5 bases; unmatched junction nucleotides: 6. CDR3 size: 17 residues. Looked up from germline, CDR1 is KGHDR and CDR2 is SFDVKD. The CDR3 is CATSDVRLAGGHNEQFF. CDR3 nucleotide sequence: TGTGCCACCAGTGATGTCCGACTAGCGGGGGGTCACAATGAGCAGTTCTTC.

This clone was observed a few times. The chain has TRBV30 and TRBJ2-7; 9 positions agree with TRBD1. The germline V gene has CDR1 GTSNPN and CDR2 SVGIG (reference sequence). V lost 2 bases, J lost 3 bases, and 8 bases stayed unmatched. The CDR3 loop spans 15 amino acids. CDR3: CAWSPGQGIIYEQYF. CDR3 in DNA: TGTGCCTGGAGTCCCGGACAGGGGATCATCTACGAGCAGTACTTC. The entire variable domain, with the rest obtained from reference TRBV30 and TRBJ2-7, is as follows: SQTIHQWPATLVQPVGSPLSLECTVEGTSNPNLYWYRQAAGRGLQLLFYSVGIGQISSEVPQNLSASRPQDRQFILSSKKLLLSDSGFYLCAWSPGQGIIYEQYFGPGTRLTVT.

CDR3 sequence (DNA): TGTGCCAGCAGCTTGGGGCTCACGGCAGGGGCGCTACGGAGGGAGCAGTACTTC. It translates to CASSLGLTAGALRREQYF. The V call is TRBV5-6, the J call TRBJ2-7; D may be TRBD1 (6 bases). The germline V and J ends were trimmed by 0 bases and 7 bases, with 26 bases remaining between them. This CDR3 contains 18 residues. The V gene's germline CDR1 is SGHDT and CDR2 YYEEEE.

The chain is built from TRBV6-1 and TRBJ1-4; maybe TRBD1 (5 bases). This CDR3 has 16 residues. CDR1 is MNHNS, CDR2 SASEGT, per germline. Between the trimmed V and J ends, which lost 3 bases and 8 bases, there was a span of 19 bases. This chain's CDR3 is CASSDGYMPGKEKLFF. The CDR3, as DNA: TGTGCCAGCAGTGATGGATATATGCCAGGGAAGGAAAAACTGTTTTTT.

The chain joins TRBV7-9 to TRBJ1-5; the D is unclear. The CDR3 loop spans 12 amino acids. Per the germline V gene, CDR1 is SEHNR and CDR2 is FQNEAQ (reference sequence). V was trimmed by 1 base and J by 13 bases, leaving 11 bases between them. The CDR3 is CASSLGDTGQHF. DNA of the CDR3: TGTGCCAGCAGCTTAGGGGATACGGGACAGCATTTT. The variable domain in full, completed from reference TRBV7-9 and TRBJ1-5, reads DTGVSQNPRHKITKRGQNVTFRCDPISEHNRLYWYRQTLGQGPEFLTYFQNEAQLEKSRLLSDRFSAERPKGSFSTLEIQRTEQGDSAMYLCASSLGDTGQHFGDGTRLSIL.

The V call is TRBV7-2, the J call TRBJ2-7; 7 bases agree with TRBD2. The CDR3 covers 15 residues. V shed 4 bases and J 3 bases; nucleotides not matched to a gene: 9. Germline lookup yields CDR1 SGHTA and CDR2 FQGNSA. The CDR3 DNA is TGTGCCAGCAGCTCCATCGGGGGAGGGATCTACGAGCAGTACTTC. Translation gives CASSSIGGGIYEQYF.

V usage is TRBV13 and J usage is TRBJ1-2; TRBD1 agrees at 10 bases. This CDR3 is built from 14 residues. CDR1 and CDR2 (germline): PRHDT, FYEKMQ (reference sequence). V trimming: 2 bases; J trimming: 5 bases; junction bases outside the gene matches: 2. The CDR3 DNA sequence: TGTGCCAGCAGCTTAAGGGGACAGGGGTATGGCTACACCTTC. Translation gives CASSLRGQGYGYTF.

The gene calls are TRBV27 and TRBJ2-7; 7 nucleotides agree with TRBD1. The CDR3 spans 15 residues. Germline lookup yields CDR1 MNHEY and CDR2 SMNVEV (reference sequence). V lost 5 bases, J lost 2 bases, and 9 bases stayed unmatched. The CDR3 nucleotides read TGTGCCAGCAGTATCCGACAGGGCGGCACCTACGAGCAGTACTTC. This translates into CASSIRQGGTYEQYF.

The chain couples TRBV3-1 (or the pseudogene TRBV3-2) to TRBJ2-7; maybe TRBD1 (5 bases). V lost 1 base to trimming and J lost 5 bases, with 12 bases between them. The length of the CDR3 is 14 residues. The germline V gene encodes CDR1 LGHDT and CDR2 YNNKEL (reference sequence). The CDR3 is CASSQGQGRHEQYF. The CDR3 DNA reads as TGTGCCAGCAGCCAAGGGCAGGGAAGACACGAGCAGTACTTC.